The present T cell receptor beta chain was sequenced within a study of CD8+ T cells in alopecia areata. Study-wide background: Treatment of the treated patients consisted of oral tofacitinib, 5 to 10 mg twice daily. The drug, tofacitinib, lasted 6 to 18 months, followed by 6 months off drug.

Lesional scalp punch biopsies and peripheral blood came from alopecia areata patients. Starting from PBMCs, sorting isolated CD4+ and CD8+ T cells. Between the trimmed V and J ends, which lost 3 bases and 0 bases, there was a span of 11 bases. This CDR3 has 15 amino acids. CDR1 and CDR2 (germline): GTSNPN, SVGIG (reference sequence). cDNA reverse transcribed from extracted RNA served as the sequencing template. Here immunoSEQ multiplex PCR was the method, and the copy in TCRdb shows in-frame clones only, minus some. Of 150,000 to 180,000 clones listed, 40% to 65% are singletons. The specimen was CD8+ T cells sorted from blood, collected at week 0. This TCR came from a human donor with alopecia areata. The gene calls are TRBV30 and TRBJ1-4; D is undetermined. CDR3 protein: CAWSEGSATNEKLFF. CDR3 in DNA: TGTGCCTGGAGCGAGGGATCTGCAACTAATGAAAAACTGTTTTTT.